The 2 T cell receptor beta chains presented below share a single source sample, sequenced in a study of blood T cell repertoires in COVID-19. Assay used: immunoSEQ multiplex PCR; TCRdb lists only in-frame clones, some missing. The sample includes hundreds of thousands of clones, under 90% of them seen just once. The sample taken for sequencing was PBMCs or T cells enriched from blood (not recorded which). Receptors were obtained from a man aged 18 to 35 who had recovered from COVID-19.

The chain carries TRBV6-5 and TRBJ2-2; 7 bases match TRBD1. The germline V gene has CDR1 MNHEY and CDR2 SVGAGI. The CDR3 consists of 15 residues. Losses at the gene ends were 5 bases for V and 3 bases for J; bases not matched to a gene: 6. As DNA, the CDR3 is TGTGCCAGCAGTACAAACAGGGGACACACCGGGGAGCTGTTTTTT. This gives the protein CASSTNRGHTGELFF.

V and J are TRBV7-9 and TRBJ2-7; D remains ambiguous. The CDR3 is made up of 12 amino acids. V lost 1 base to trimming and J lost 7 bases, with 8 bases between them. CDR1 is SEHNR, CDR2 FQNEAQ, per germline (reference sequence). In DNA form, the CDR3 reads TGTGCCAGCAGCTTAGGGCTAGGTGAGCAGTACTTC. Encoded protein: CASSLGLGEQYF. The full variable domain, its missing parts supplied by reference TRBV7-9 and TRBJ2-7, is DTGVSQNPRHKITKRGQNVTFRCDPISEHNRLYWYRQTLGQGPEFLTYFQNEAQLEKSRLLSDRFSAERPKGSFSTLEIQRTEQGDSAMYLCASSLGLGEQYFGPGTRLTVT.